The next 9 T cell receptor beta chains were all read from a single sample in a study of blood T cell repertoires in COVID-19. The protocol was immunoSEQ multiplex PCR, while the TCRdb copy is restricted to in-frame clones and leaves out a portion. Here the sample spans a few hundred thousand clones, roughly 88% being singletons. Sequencing was done on a sample of peripheral blood. The receptors were sampled from a woman aged 40 to 50 who had recovered from COVID-19.

This sequence joins TRBV7-2 and TRBJ2-7, with no clear D. The V and J ends lost 1 base and 7 bases respectively, with 11 bases between them. Germline CDR1 SGHTA, CDR2 FQGNSA. The CDR3 loop spans 13 amino acids. CDR3 region: CASSLDPAYEQYF. The CDR3 DNA follows: TGTGCCAGCAGCTTAGACCCAGCGTATGAGCAGTACTTC.

The V and J genes are TRBV30 and TRBJ1-1, with D maybe TRBD1 (5 bases). The germline V gene has CDR1 GTSNPN and CDR2 SVGIG (reference sequence). V lost 3 bases, J lost 0 bases, and 11 bases lay in between. This CDR3 is 14 amino acids long. The DNA for the CDR3 is TGTGCCTGGAGCCCCGACAGTTTGAACACTGAAGCTTTCTTT. It yields the protein CAWSPDSLNTEAFF. Variable domain in full (rest from reference TRBV30 and TRBJ1-1): SQTIHQWPATLVQPVGSPLSLECTVEGTSNPNLYWYRQAAGRGLQLLFYSVGIGQISSEVPQNLSASRPQDRQFILSSKKLLLSDSGFYLCAWSPDSLNTEAFFGQGTRLTVV.

Comments on this clone: The sample carries other DNA sequences with the same CDR3. The chain uses TRBV24-1 and TRBJ2-5, with D uncertain. V was pared by 9 bases and J by 4 bases, with 14 bases between. Germline lookup yields CDR1 KGHDR and CDR2 SFDVKD. This CDR3 spans 13 amino acids. In DNA form, the CDR3 reads TGTGCCACCTCTCGCGGCCCGGGAGAGACCCAGTACTTC. Its translation: CATSRGPGETQYF.

The rearrangement uses TRBV10-3 and TRBJ2-3, with a weak D call TRBD2 (6 bases). CDR1 and CDR2 (germline): ENHRY, SYGVKD. V was pared by 2 bases and J by 0 bases, with 12 bases between. This CDR3 spans 16 amino acids. The CDR3 protein is CAISEIGGISTDTQYF. The CDR3 nucleotides are TGTGCCATCAGTGAGATAGGCGGGATAAGCACAGATACGCAGTATTTT.

This chain joins TRBV5-1 and TRBJ2-7; 8 bases match TRBD1. The CDR3 is 14 residues long. V lost 5 bases to trimming and J lost 2 bases; unmatched junction nucleotides: 6. Germline lookup yields CDR1 SGHRS and CDR2 YFSETQ. The CDR3 sequence: CASRVGQETYEQYF. CDR3 bases: TGCGCCAGCAGGGTGGGACAGGAGACCTACGAGCAGTACTTC. Variable domain in full (rest from reference TRBV5-1 and TRBJ2-7): KAGVTQTPRYLIKTRGQQVTLSCSPISGHRSVSWYQQTPGQGLQFLFEYFSETQRNKGNFPGRFSGRQFSNSRSEMNVSTLELGDSALYLCASRVGQETYEQYFGPGTRLTVT.

The table lists this clone with a count of one. The chain recombines TRBV7-9 with TRBJ1-3; 9 nucleotides line up with TRBD1. The CDR3 length is 15 residues. The germline V gene has CDR1 SEHNR and CDR2 FQNEAQ (reference sequence). Trimming cost V 6 bases and J 4 bases; bases outside gene matches: 7. The chain's CDR3 is CASRTAGTGGNTIYF. For the CDR3, the DNA is TGTGCCAGCAGGACGGCAGGGACAGGGGGAAACACCATATATTTT. Full variable domain (rest looked up from reference TRBV7-9 and TRBJ1-3): DTGVSQNPRHKITKRGQNVTFRCDPISEHNRLYWYRQTLGQGPEFLTYFQNEAQLEKSRLLSDRFSAERPKGSFSTLEIQRTEQGDSAMYLCASRTAGTGGNTIYFGEGSWLTVV.

The sample holds a few counts of this clone. The chain joins TRBV4-2 to TRBJ1-3; tentative D call: TRBD1 (6 bases). This CDR3 spans 15 amino acids. CDR1 is LGHNA, CDR2 YNFKEQ, per germline. The V and J ends lost 7 bases and 4 bases respectively, with 17 bases between them. The DNA for the CDR3 is TGTGCCAGCACCCCTCCCGCGAGGGGGGGAAACACCATATATTTT. Amino acids: CASTPPARGGNTIYF.

This clone was observed once. The chain joins TRBV5-6 to TRBJ2-5; D is perhaps TRBD2 (6 bases). The CDR3 has 14 residues. Per germline, CDR1 SGHDT and CDR2 YYEEEE. Between the trimmed V and J ends, which lost 1 base and 2 bases, there was a span of 9 bases. DNA for the CDR3: TGTGCCAGCAGCTTGAGTGGGGGGCAAGAGACCCAGTACTTC. Protein sequence: CASSLSGGQETQYF.

This rearrangement joins TRBV7-2 to TRBJ1-2; tentatively, D is TRBD1 (5 bases). V was shortened by 2 bases and J by 2 bases, with 12 bases between the two germline ends. The CDR3 is made up of 15 amino acids. From germline, CDR1 is SGHTA and CDR2 FQGNSA. The CDR3 region is CASSLFGRENYGYTF. In DNA, the CDR3 is TGTGCCAGCAGCTTATTCGGCAGGGAAAACTATGGCTACACCTTC. Using reference TRBV7-2 and TRBJ1-2 for the parts outside the CDR3, the full variable domain is GAGVSQSPSNKVTEKGKDVELRCDPISGHTALYWYRQSLGQGLEFLIYFQGNSAPDKSGLPSDRFSAERTGGSVSTLTIQRTQQEDSAVYLCASSLFGRENYGYTFGSGTRLTVV.